This T cell receptor (beta chain) came from a study of T cell changes during pregnancy in multiple sclerosis. The table came from immunoSEQ multiplex PCR; TCRdb's copy has only in-frame clones and leaves some out. The sample has about 38,000 clones, 75% to 95% seen once. The V gene's germline CDR1 is GTSNPN and CDR2 SVGIG (reference sequence). After removal of 0 bases from V and 2 bases from J, the junction contained 5 bases not matched to a gene. This CDR3 spans 16 amino acids. The receptor was isolated from a female donor in good health, enrolled as a control in a pregnancy study. The starting material was CD4+ T cells from peripheral blood mononuclear cells, obtained in the third trimester of pregnancy. This chain connects TRBV30 to TRBJ2-3; TRBD2 agrees at 10 bases. CDR3 coding DNA: TGTGCCTGGAGTGTAGGAGCGGGGGGGACCACAGATACGCAGTATTTT. It yields the protein CAWSVGAGGTTDTQYF.